Presented here are 17 T cell receptor beta chains from one specimen sequenced in a study of shared clonotypes between healthy human individuals. The data were produced by immunoSEQ multiplex PCR, yet TCRdb's version contains in-frame clones alone and is incomplete. This sample has some 2.4 million clones, with over 85% found just once. What was sequenced was naive CD4+ T cells from PBMCs. Subset here: CD45RA+ positively selected. These receptors all come from a man aged 18 to 30 in good health. Some clones in this sample may be carry-over from other donors' samples.

The chain recombines TRBV9 with TRBJ2-5; D might be TRBD1 or TRBD2, each matching 5 bases. Germline CDR1 is SGDLS and CDR2 is YYNGEE. Deletions cut 3 bases from V and 2 bases from J, with 14 bases between. The CDR3 is made up of 15 amino acids. Here the CDR3 DNA reads TGTGCCAGCAGCGATCCCGGGACGGGGCAAGAGACCCAGTACTTC. This codes for CASSDPGTGQETQYF. Full variable domain (rest looked up from reference TRBV9 and TRBJ2-5): DSGVTQTPKHLITATGQRVTLRCSPRSGDLSVYWYQQSLDQGLQFLIQYYNGEERAKGNILERFSAQQFPDLHSELNLSSLELGDSALYFCASSDPGTGQETQYFGPGTRLLVL.

The chain is built from TRBV2 and TRBJ1-1, with unresolved D. The CDR3 spans 13 residues. Germline V lookup: CDR1 SNHLY, CDR2 FYNNEI. V was clipped by 7 bases and J by 2 bases, with 11 bases between them. CDR3: CASNRDFNTEAFF. In DNA form, the CDR3 reads TGTGCCAGCAACCGAGATTTCAACACTGAAGCTTTCTTT. Complete variable domain (other parts from reference TRBV2 and TRBJ1-1): EPEVTQTPSHQVTQMGQEVILRCVPISNHLYFYWYRQILGQKVEFLVSFYNNEISEKSEIFDDQFSVERPDGSNFTLKIRSTKLEDSAMYFCASNRDFNTEAFFGQGTRLTVV.

The sample holds one count of this clone. This sequence joins TRBV28 and TRBJ1-1, with 7 bases lining up with TRBD1. Germline CDR1 MDHEN, CDR2 SYDVKM. The CDR3 runs 15 residues. V was pared by 6 bases and J by 2 bases, with 9 bases of the junction left unmatched. CDR3 bases: TGTGCCAGCAGCCTGTCCGGGACAGTTAACACTGAAGCTTTCTTT. Translation gives CASSLSGTVNTEAFF.

The chain joins TRBV27 to TRBJ2-1; D tentatively fits TRBD1 or TRBD2 (5 bases each). The CDR3 has 15 amino acids. Germline CDR1 and CDR2: MNHEY and SMNVEV (reference sequence). Trimming took off 2 bases at V and 7 bases at J, with 15 bases between the two ends. This CDR3 reads CASSLGQGDSNEQFF. The CDR3, as DNA: TGTGCCAGCAGTTTAGGGCAGGGAGATTCGAATGAGCAGTTCTTC.

This rearrangement joins TRBV19 to TRBJ1-2; D not certain. Trimming removed 7 bases from V and 6 bases from J, with 12 bases in between. Looked up from germline, CDR1 is LNHDA and CDR2 is SQIVND (reference sequence). The CDR3 has 12 amino acids. This CDR3 reads CASKDGIDGYTF. CDR3 sequence (DNA): TGTGCCAGTAAGGACGGGATTGATGGCTACACCTTC.

The chain has TRBV5-1 and TRBJ1-1; 8 nucleotides align to TRBD1. Per germline, CDR1 SGHRS and CDR2 YFSETQ. The trim removed 1 base at V and 1 base at J, leaving 3 bases unmatched. The CDR3 contains 15 residues. Written as DNA, the CDR3 is TGCGCCAGCAGCTTGCCAGGGGGCTCGAACACTGAAGCTTTCTTT. Its protein is CASSLPGGSNTEAFF.

The count of this clone is one. The genes are TRBV21-1 and TRBJ1-1. TRBV21-1 is noted as a pseudogene. The CDR3 is 17 residues long. DNA for the CDR3: TGTGCCAGCAGCACTCTGATGGGGGGGCTCTTGGACACTGAAGCTTTCTTT. Its translation: CASSTLMGGLLDTEAFF.

Concerning this clone itself: The same CDR3 also results from other DNA sequences found in this sample. The gene calls are TRBV28 and TRBJ2-7; 10 bases fit TRBD1. Germline CDR1 reads MDHEN; CDR2 reads SYDVKM. The CDR3 extends over 15 amino acids. The junction had 4 bases not matched to a gene; V was cut back by 5 bases and J by 0 bases. The CDR3 region has the DNA TGTGCCAGCAGTCCCCGGACAGGGGGCTCCTACGAGCAGTACTTC. Encoded protein: CASSPRTGGSYEQYF.

This clone was counted only a few times. The sample contains more than one DNA sequence encoding this CDR3. CDR3 sequence reads: CASSQAGTGNEKLFF. As DNA, the CDR3 is TGTGCCAGCAGCCAAGCTGGGACAGGGAATGAAAAACTGTTTTTT. V gene TRBV4-2 combines with J gene TRBJ1-4; TRBD1 matches 9 bases. The trim removed 1 base at V and 5 bases at J, leaving 2 bases unmatched. The CDR3 extends over 15 amino acids. The V gene's germline CDR1 is LGHNA and CDR2 YNFKEQ.

The chain uses TRBV19 and TRBJ2-7, with 7 bases matching TRBD1. CDR3 length: 15 amino acids. Unmatched junction bases numbered 11, after V lost 5 bases and J lost 4 bases. The germline CDR1 and CDR2 sequences are LNHDA and SQIVND (reference sequence). The DNA of the CDR3 is TGTGCCAGTAGTTACCCGGGACAGAAAGCATACGAGCAGTACTTC. Translation gives CASSYPGQKAYEQYF.

This clone was seen once. CDR3: CALQGVQGEQYF. The CDR3 region has the DNA TGTGCTCTACAGGGGGTTCAGGGCGAGCAGTACTTC. The chain uses TRBV28 and TRBJ2-7; 8 positions match TRBD1. The CDR3 extends over 12 amino acids. Per germline, CDR1 MDHEN and CDR2 SYDVKM.

The genes are TRBV9 and TRBJ2-3; 9 nucleotides agree with TRBD2. Trimming removed 2 bases from V and 3 bases from J; junction bases left unmatched: 13. Germline V gene data show CDR1 as SGDLS and CDR2 as YYNGEE. CDR3 size: 18 residues. CDR3 DNA sequence: TGTGCCAGCAGCGTCGGCGGGAGGGCCCTAGATTCGACAGATACGCAGTATTTT. It encodes CASSVGGRALDSTDTQYF.

The chain employs TRBV7-9 and TRBJ2-7, with D perhaps matching TRBD1 (6 bases). The V gene's germline CDR1 is SEHNR and CDR2 FQNEAQ (reference sequence). This CDR3 is built from 14 residues. The V gene lost 4 bases and the J gene lost 1 base, with 11 bases spanning the gap. The CDR3 region is CASSSHRESYEQYF. The CDR3 nucleotides are TGTGCCAGCAGCTCTCACAGGGAATCCTACGAGCAGTACTTC. Full variable domain (rest looked up from reference TRBV7-9 and TRBJ2-7): DTGVSQNPRHKITKRGQNVTFRCDPISEHNRLYWYRQTLGQGPEFLTYFQNEAQLEKSRLLSDRFSAERPKGSFSTLEIQRTEQGDSAMYLCASSSHRESYEQYFGPGTRLTVT.

The chain carries TRBV18 and TRBJ1-1; D is unresolved. The CDR3 extends over 16 amino acids. V lost 2 bases and J 0 bases, leaving 13 bases between the germline ends. CDR1 is KGHSH and CDR2 is LQKENI in the germline V gene. DNA for the CDR3: TGTGCCAGCTCACCAAAACCGGGAAAGTTGAACACTGAAGCTTTCTTT. As protein: CASSPKPGKLNTEAFF.

On this clone: Within the sample, other DNA sequences also encode this same CDR3. The chain recombines TRBV7-9 with TRBJ2-7, with D uncertain. The germline CDR1 and CDR2 sequences are SEHNR and FQNEAQ (reference sequence). The V end was cut by 3 bases, the J end by 2 bases, with 5 bases between. The CDR3 is made up of 12 amino acids. In DNA form, the CDR3 reads TGTGCCAGCAGCTTCGGAGCCTACGAGCAGTACTTC. It is translated as CASSFGAYEQYF.

V is TRBV11-2 and J is TRBJ2-3; D uncertain. Trimming cost V 4 bases and J 4 bases, with 12 bases left between them. The CDR3 spans 14 residues. CDR1 is SGHAT, CDR2 FQNNGV, per germline. In DNA form, the CDR3 reads TGTGCCAGCAGCTCAGGACCTCGCCCAGATACGCAGTATTTT. Translating it yields CASSSGPRPDTQYF.

The CDR3 reads CASREGPSSYEQYF. The DNA of the CDR3 is TGTGCCAGCCGTGAGGGGCCGAGCTCCTACGAGCAGTACTTC. The V gene is TRBV6-5, the J gene TRBJ2-7, with D perhaps given as TRBD1 or TRBD2 (5 bases each). Trimming shortened V by 8 bases and J by 0 bases, and 14 bases separated the two germline ends. The CDR3 has 14 amino acids. Germline V gene lookup returns CDR1 MNHEY and CDR2 SVGAGI.